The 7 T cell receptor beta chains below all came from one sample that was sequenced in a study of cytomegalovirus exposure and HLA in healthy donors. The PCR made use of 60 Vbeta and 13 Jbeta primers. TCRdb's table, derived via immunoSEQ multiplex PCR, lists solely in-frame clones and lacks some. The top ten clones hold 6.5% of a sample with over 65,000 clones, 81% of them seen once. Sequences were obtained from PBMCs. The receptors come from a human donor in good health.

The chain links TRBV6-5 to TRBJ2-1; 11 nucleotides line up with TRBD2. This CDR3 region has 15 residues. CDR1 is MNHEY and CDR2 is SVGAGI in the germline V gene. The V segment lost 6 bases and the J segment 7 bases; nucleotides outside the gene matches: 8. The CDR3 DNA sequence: TGTGCCAGCAGACTTAGCGGGGGGGGTTTAAATGAGCAGTTCTTC. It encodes CASRLSGGGLNEQFF.

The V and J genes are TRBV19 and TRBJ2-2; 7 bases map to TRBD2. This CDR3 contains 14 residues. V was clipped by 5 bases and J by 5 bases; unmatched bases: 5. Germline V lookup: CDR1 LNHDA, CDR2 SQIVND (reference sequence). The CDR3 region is CASSSRTSTGELFF. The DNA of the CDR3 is TGTGCCAGTAGTTCGAGGACTAGTACCGGGGAGCTGTTTTTT. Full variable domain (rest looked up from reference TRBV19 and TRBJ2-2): DGGITQSPKYLFRKEGQNVTLSCEQNLNHDAMYWYRQDPGQGLRLIYYSQIVNDFQKGDIAEGYSVSREKKESFPLTVTSAQKNPTAFYLCASSSRTSTGELFFGEGSRLTVL.

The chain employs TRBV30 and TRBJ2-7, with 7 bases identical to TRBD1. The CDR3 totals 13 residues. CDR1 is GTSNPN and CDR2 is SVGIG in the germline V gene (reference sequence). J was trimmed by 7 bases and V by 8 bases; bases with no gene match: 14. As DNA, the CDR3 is TGTGCCGGACAGGACAGGCCAAGAGGGGAGCAGTACTTC. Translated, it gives CAGQDRPRGEQYF. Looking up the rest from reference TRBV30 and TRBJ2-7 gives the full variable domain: SQTIHQWPATLVQPVGSPLSLECTVEGTSNPNLYWYRQAAGRGLQLLFYSVGIGQISSEVPQNLSASRPQDRQFILSSKKLLLSDSGFYLCAGQDRPRGEQYFGPGTRLTVT.

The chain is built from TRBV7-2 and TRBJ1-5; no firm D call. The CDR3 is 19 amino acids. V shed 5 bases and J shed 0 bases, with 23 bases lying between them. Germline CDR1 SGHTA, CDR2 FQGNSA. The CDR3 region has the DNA TGTGCCAGCAGCGATCCTTACCCCTTGTACCAGGCTAGCAATCAGCCCCAGCATTTT. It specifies CASSDPYPLYQASNQPQHF.

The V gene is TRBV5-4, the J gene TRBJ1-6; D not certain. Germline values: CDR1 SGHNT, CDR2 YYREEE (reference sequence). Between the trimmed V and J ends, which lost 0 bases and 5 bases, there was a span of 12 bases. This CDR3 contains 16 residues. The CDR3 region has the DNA TGTGCCAGCAGCTTGGCCGTGGGTGGAGATAATTCACCCCTCCACTTT. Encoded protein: CASSLAVGGDNSPLHF.

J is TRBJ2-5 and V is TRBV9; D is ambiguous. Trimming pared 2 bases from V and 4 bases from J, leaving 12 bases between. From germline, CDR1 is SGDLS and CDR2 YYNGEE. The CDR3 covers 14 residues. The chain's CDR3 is CASSVNRNGETQYF. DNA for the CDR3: TGTGCCAGCAGCGTCAACCGTAACGGAGAGACCCAGTACTTC.

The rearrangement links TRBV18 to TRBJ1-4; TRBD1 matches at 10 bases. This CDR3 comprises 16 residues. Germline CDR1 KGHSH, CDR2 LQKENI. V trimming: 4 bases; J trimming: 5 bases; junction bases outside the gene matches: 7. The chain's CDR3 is CASSLLPGQGNEKLFF. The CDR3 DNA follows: TGTGCCAGCTCACTCCTACCGGGACAGGGGAATGAAAAACTGTTTTTT.